This entry describes one TCR beta chain. As yet, its antigen is unknown. Germline V CDR1 and CDR2: SQVTM, ANQGSEA. Unmatched junction bases numbered 14, after V lost 1 base and J lost 9 bases. This CDR3 has 16 residues. Repertoires were generated with immunoSEQ multiplex PCR, while TCRdb's copy carries only in-frame clones and drops some. This table has about 120,000 clones, 85% to 90% appearing once. These data originate in a study of T cell responses to AZD1222 COVID-19 vaccine. Study-wide results and caveats: The repertoires were collected only after the peak T cell response. An increase in Spike-specific TCR breadth and depth was observed after two AZD1222 doses.

The chain uses TRBV29-1 and TRBJ2-1, with 8 bases identical to TRBD1. The source material was peripheral blood, sampled on day 0 of AZD1222 vaccination. The origin of this receptor is an adult in good health. The CDR3 coding sequence is TGCAGCGTTGAAGTCCCTGGCGGACAGGGATTTCGTGAGCAGTTCTTC. This translates into CSVEVPGGQGFREQFF.